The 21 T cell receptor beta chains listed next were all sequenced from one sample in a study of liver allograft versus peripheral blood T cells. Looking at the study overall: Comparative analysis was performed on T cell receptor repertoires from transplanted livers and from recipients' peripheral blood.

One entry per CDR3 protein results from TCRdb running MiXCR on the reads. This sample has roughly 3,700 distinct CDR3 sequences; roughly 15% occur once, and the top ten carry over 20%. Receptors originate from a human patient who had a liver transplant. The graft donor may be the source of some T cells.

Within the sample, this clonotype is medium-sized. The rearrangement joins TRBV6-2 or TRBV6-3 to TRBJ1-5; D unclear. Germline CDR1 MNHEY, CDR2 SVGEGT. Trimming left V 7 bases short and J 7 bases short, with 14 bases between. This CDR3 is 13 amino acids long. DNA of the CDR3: TGTGCCAGCACTACTCAAGACCACCAGCCCCAGCATTTT. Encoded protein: CASTTQDHQPQHF.

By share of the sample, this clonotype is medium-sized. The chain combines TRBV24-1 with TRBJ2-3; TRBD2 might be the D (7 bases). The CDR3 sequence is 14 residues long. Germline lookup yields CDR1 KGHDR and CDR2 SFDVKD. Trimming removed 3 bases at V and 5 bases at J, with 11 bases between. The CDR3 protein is CATSDQGREDTQYF. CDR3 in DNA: TGTGCCACCAGTGATCAGGGGAGGGAAGATACGCAGTATTTT.

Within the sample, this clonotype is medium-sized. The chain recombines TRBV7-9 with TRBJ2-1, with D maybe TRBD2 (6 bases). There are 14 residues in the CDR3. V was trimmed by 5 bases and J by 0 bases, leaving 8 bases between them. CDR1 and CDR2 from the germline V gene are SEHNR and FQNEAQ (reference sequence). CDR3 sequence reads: CASSRDFSYNEQFF. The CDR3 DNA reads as TGTGCCAGCAGCCGGGACTTCTCCTACAATGAGCAGTTCTTC.

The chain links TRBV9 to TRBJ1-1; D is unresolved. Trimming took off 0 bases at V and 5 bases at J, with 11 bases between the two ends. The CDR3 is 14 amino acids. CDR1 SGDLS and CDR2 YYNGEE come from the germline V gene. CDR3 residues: CASSVEVIGTEAFF. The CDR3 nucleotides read TGTGCCAGCAGCGTAGAGGTTATTGGGACTGAAGCTTTCTTT.

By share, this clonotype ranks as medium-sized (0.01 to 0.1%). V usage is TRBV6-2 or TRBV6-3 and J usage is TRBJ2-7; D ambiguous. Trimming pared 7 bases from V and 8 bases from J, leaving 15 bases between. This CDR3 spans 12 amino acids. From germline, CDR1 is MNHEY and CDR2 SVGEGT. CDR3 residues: CASITRLPQQYF. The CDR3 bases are TGTGCCAGCATTACCCGACTTCCCCAGCAGTACTTC.

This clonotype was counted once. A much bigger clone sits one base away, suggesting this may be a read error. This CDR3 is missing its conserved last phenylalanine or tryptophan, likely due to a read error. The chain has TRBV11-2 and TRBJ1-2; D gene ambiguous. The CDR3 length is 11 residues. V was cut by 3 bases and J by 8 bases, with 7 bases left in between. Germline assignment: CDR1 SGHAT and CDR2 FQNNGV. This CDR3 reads CASSLARGYTL. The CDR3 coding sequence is TGTGCCAGCAGCTTGGCCCGGGGCTACACCTTA.

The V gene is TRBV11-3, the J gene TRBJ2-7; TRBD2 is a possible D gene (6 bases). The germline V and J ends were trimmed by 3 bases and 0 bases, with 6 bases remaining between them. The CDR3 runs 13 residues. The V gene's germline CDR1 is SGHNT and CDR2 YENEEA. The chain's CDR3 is CASSLGGSYEQYV. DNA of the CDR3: TGTGCCAGCAGCTTGGGGGGCTCCTACGAGCAGTACGTC.

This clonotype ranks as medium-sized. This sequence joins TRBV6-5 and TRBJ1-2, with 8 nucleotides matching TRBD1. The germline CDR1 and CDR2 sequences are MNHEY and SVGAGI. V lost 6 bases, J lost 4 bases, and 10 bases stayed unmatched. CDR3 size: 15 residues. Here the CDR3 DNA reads TGTGCCAGCAGAGATCAGGGGGCGCTTGGCTATGGCTACACCTTC. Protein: CASRDQGALGYGYTF.

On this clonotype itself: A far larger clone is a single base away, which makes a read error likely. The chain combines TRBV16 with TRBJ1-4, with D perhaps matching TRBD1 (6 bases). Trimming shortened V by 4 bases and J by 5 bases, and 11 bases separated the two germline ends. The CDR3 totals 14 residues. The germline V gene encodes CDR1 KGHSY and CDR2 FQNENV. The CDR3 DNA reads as TGTGCCAGCAGCCTAAGGACAGACAATGAAAAACTGTTTTTT. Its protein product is CASSLRTDNEKLFF.

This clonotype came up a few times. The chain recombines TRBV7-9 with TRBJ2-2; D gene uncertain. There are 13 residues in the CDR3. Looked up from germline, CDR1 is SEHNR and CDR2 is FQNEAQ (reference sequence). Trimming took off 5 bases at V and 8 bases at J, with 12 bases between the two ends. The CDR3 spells CASSPSPVGELFF. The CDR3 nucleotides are TGTGCCAGCAGCCCGAGCCCGGTGGGGGAGCTGTTTTTT.

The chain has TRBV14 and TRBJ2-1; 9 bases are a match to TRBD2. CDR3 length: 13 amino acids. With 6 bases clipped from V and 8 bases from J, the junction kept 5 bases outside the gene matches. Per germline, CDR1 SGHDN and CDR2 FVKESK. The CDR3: CASSLGGGDEQFF. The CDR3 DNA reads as TGTGCCAGCAGTCTCGGCGGGGGGGATGAGCAGTTCTTC.

The CDR3 DNA is TGTGCCAGCAGTTATATAAAGGGGGCGCTTGGCTATGGCTACACCTTC. The encoded protein is CASSYIKGALGYGYTF. The chain links TRBV6-5 to TRBJ1-2; 7 bases map to TRBD1. Germline CDR1 and CDR2: MNHEY and SVGAGI. V lost 3 bases and J lost 4; bases outside the gene matches: 11. This CDR3 contains 16 residues.

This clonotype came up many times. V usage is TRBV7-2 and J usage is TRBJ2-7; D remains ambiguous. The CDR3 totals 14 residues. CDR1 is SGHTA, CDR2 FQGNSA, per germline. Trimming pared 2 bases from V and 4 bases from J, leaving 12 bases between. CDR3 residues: CASSLSDIAYEQYV. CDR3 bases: TGTGCCAGCAGCTTAAGCGACATAGCTTACGAGCAGTACGTC.

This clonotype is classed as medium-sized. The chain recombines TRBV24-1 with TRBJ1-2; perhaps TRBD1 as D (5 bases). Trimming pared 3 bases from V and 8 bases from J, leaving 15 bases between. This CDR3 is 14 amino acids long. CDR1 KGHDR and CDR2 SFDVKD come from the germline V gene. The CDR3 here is CATSDIGEARGYTF. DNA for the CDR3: TGTGCCACCAGTGATATAGGGGAGGCTAGGGGCTACACCTTC.

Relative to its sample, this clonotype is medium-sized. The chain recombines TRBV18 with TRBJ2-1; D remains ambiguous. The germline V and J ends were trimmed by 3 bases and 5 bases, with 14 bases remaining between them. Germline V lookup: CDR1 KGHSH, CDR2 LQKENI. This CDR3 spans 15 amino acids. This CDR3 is CASSPRSILDNEQFF. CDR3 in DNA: TGTGCCAGCTCACCCCGTTCGATCCTAGACAATGAGCAGTTCTTC.

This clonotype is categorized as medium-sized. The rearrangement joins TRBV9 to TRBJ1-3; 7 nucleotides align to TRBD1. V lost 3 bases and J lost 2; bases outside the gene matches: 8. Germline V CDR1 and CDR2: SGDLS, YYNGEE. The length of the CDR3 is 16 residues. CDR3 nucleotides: TGTGCCAGCAGCGGAGTCGACAGGGCCCCTGGAAACACCATATATTTT. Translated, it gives CASSGVDRAPGNTIYF.

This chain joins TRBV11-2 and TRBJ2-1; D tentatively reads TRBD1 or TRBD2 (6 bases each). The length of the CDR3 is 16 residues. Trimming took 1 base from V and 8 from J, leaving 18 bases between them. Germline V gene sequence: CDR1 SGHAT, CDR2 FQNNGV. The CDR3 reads CASSLGGGRSNYEQFF. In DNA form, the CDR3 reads TGTGCCAGCAGCTTAGGAGGGGGGCGCAGTAACTATGAGCAGTTCTTC.

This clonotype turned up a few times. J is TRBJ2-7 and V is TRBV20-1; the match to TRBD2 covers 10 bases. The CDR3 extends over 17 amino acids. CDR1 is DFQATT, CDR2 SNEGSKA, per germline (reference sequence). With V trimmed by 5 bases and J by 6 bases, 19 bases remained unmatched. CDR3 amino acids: CSAFRPSGSRLKGEQYV. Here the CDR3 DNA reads TGCAGTGCTTTTCGGCCTAGCGGGAGCAGGTTGAAAGGCGAGCAGTACGTC.

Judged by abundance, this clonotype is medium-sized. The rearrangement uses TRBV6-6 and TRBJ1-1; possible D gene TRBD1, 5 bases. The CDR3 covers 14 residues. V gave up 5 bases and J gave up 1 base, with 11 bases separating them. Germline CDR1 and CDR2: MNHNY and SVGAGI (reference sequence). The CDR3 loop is CASSLGTANTEAFF. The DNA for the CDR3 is TGTGCCAGCAGTCTCGGGACGGCGAACACTGAAGCTTTCTTT.

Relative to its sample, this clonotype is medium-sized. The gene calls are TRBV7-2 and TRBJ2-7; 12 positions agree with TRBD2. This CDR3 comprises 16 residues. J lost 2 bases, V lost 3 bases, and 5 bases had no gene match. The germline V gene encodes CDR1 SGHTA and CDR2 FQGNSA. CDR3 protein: CASSFVASGGAYEQYF. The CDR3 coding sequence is TGTGCCAGCAGCTTCGTAGCTAGCGGGGGGGCCTACGAGCAGTACTTC.

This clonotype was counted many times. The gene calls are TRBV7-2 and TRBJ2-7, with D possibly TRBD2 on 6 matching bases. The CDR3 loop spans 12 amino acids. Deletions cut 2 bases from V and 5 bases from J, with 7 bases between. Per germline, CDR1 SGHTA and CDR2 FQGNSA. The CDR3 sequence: CASSLRRDEQYF. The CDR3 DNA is TGTGCCAGCAGCTTAAGGAGGGACGAGCAGTACTTC.